This TCR beta chain originates from a study of T-cell reconstitution after alpha-beta-depleted transplantation in children. This clonotype was seen many times. Its antigen is unknown. The CDR3 loop spans 15 amino acids. Per the germline V gene, CDR1 is SGHRS and CDR2 is YFSETQ. Trimming took off 1 base at V and 4 bases at J, with 15 bases between the two ends. Notes on the study in general: Reported findings indicate that, about two months after transplant, alpha-beta T cells came from several hundred expanded clones, which were derived from non-depleted graft cells. Some patients' high day-60 TCRbeta diversity was traced to surviving recipient T cells and thymic progenitors. It was newly produced T cells that mostly accounted for T-cell counts and diversity one year after transplant.

Preparation of the TCRbeta library was carried out with unique molecular identifiers. TCRdb redid the calling of the PCR reads with MiXCR, one entry per CDR3 protein. The table lists over 90,000 distinct CDR3 sequences, under 9% of them singletons, with 16% in the top ten. Material: PBMCs, obtained before TCRalphabeta/CD19-depleted stem cell transplant. This chain joins TRBV5-1 and TRBJ2-7; either TRBD1 or TRBD2 may supply D (5 bases each). The TCR comes from a boy aged 2 to 9 with acute lymphoblastic leukemia, due to receive a stem cell transplant. CDR3 region: CASSLREGRMYEQYF. The CDR3 coding sequence is TGCGCCAGCAGCTTGAGAGAGGGGCGAATGTACGAGCAGTACTTC.